These 19 T cell receptor beta chains were all obtained from the same sample, sequenced in a study of cytomegalovirus exposure and HLA in healthy donors. In the PCR, 60 Vbeta and 13 Jbeta primers were used. Assay: immunoSEQ multiplex PCR; the TCRdb copy retains only in-frame clones and omits some. The sample gives 100,000 to 150,000 clones, 72% of which show up once; approximately 3.5% is in the top ten. The sample was PBMCs. These TCRs come from a man in his thirties or forties in good health and CMV-seronegative.

V gene TRBV15 combines with J gene TRBJ1-3; the D gene is possibly TRBD1 (6 bases). The CDR3 contains 16 residues. Trimming shortened V by 0 bases and J by 0 bases, and 9 bases separated the two germline ends. Germline loops: CDR1 LNHNV, CDR2 YYDKDF (reference sequence). CDR3 in amino acids: CATSRDRQVSGNTIYF. In DNA form, the CDR3 reads TGTGCCACCAGCAGAGACAGACAGGTCTCTGGAAACACCATATATTTT.

The gene calls are TRBV11-2 and TRBJ1-2; 7 bases map to TRBD1. The V segment lost 2 bases and the J segment 1 base; nucleotides outside the gene matches: 10. In germline, CDR1 is SGHAT, CDR2 FQNNGV. The CDR3 covers 17 residues. CDR3 in DNA: TGTGCCAGCAGCTTACTTACAGGACAGGCTCTTAACTATGGCTACACCTTC. Translating gives CASSLLTGQALNYGYTF.

This chain joins TRBV2 and TRBJ1-6, with 10 bases matching TRBD1. This CDR3 is built from 16 residues. Trimming took 3 bases from V and 6 from J; bases not matched to a gene: 5. Germline lookup yields CDR1 SNHLY and CDR2 FYNNEI. This CDR3 is CASSDDRGLGNSPLHF. For the CDR3, the DNA is TGTGCCAGCAGTGACGACAGGGGGCTAGGTAATTCACCCCTCCACTTT.

This chain joins TRBV6-1 and TRBJ2-5; TRBD1 matches at 7 bases. Per the germline V gene, CDR1 is MNHNS and CDR2 is SASEGT. The CDR3 runs 15 residues. With 2 bases clipped from V and 10 bases from J, the junction kept 13 bases outside the gene matches. CDR3 region: CASSEYWDSGKGQYF. DNA for the CDR3: TGTGCCAGCAGTGAATATTGGGACAGCGGAAAGGGCCAGTACTTC.

The rearrangement uses TRBV25-1 and TRBJ2-1; TRBD1 agrees at 12 bases. V lost 4 bases and J lost 7; bases outside the gene matches: 5. Germline V gives CDR1 MGHDK, CDR2 SYGVNS. The CDR3 has 15 amino acids. CDR3 in DNA: TGTGCCAGCAGTGCGGGACAGGGGGCATGGAATGAGCAGTTCTTC. This gives the protein CASSAGQGAWNEQFF.

The count of this clone is one. The CDR3 loop reads CASSEHGLAAGNEQFF. Written as DNA, the CDR3 is TGTGCCAGCAGTGAACATGGACTAGCGGCGGGAAATGAGCAGTTCTTC. The rearrangement uses TRBV25-1 and TRBJ2-1, with TRBD2 identical over 10 bases. CDR3 length equals 16 residues. Germline CDR1 is MGHDK and CDR2 is SYGVNS. V gave up 2 bases and J gave up 7 bases; unmatched junction bases: 8.

The V call is TRBV2, the J call TRBJ1-3; a possible D gene is TRBD1 (6 bases). V was pared by 6 bases and J by 0 bases, with 15 bases between. CDR3 length equals 16 residues. Germline CDR1 and CDR2: SNHLY and FYNNEI. CDR3 sequence (DNA): TGTGCCAGCAGCTTGAGACAGGCCCTCTCTGGAAACACCATATATTTT. It translates to CASSLRQALSGNTIYF.

The chain employs TRBV2 and TRBJ2-7; 10 nucleotides match TRBD1. CDR1 is SNHLY and CDR2 is FYNNEI in the germline V gene. With 6 bases clipped from V and 6 bases from J, the junction kept 5 bases outside the gene matches. This CDR3 spans 13 amino acids. The CDR3 coding sequence is TGTGCCAGCAGCCAGAGGGACAGGGGCGAGCAGTACTTC. Protein sequence: CASSQRDRGEQYF. The full variable domain, with the rest looked up from reference TRBV2 and TRBJ2-7, is EPEVTQTPSHQVTQMGQEVILRCVPISNHLYFYWYRQILGQKVEFLVSFYNNEISEKSEIFDDQFSVERPDGSNFTLKIRSTKLEDSAMYFCASSQRDRGEQYFGPGTRLTVT.

The V and J genes are TRBV2 and TRBJ1-3, with no clear D. Germline V lookup: CDR1 SNHLY, CDR2 FYNNEI. The V gene lost 4 bases and the J gene lost 0 bases, with 13 bases spanning the gap. This CDR3 comprises 16 residues. CDR3 nucleotide sequence: TGTGCCAGCAGTGGAGGGCTCCAAATCTCTGGAAACACCATATATTTT. It specifies CASSGGLQISGNTIYF.

The chain joins TRBV6-5 to TRBJ1-2; TRBD1 matches 10 bases. V shed 9 bases and J 4 bases; nucleotides not matched to a gene: 8. The CDR3 is 14 amino acids. Germline assignment: CDR1 MNHEY and CDR2 SVGAGI. The CDR3 DNA reads TGTGCCAGTTCGTCGGGACAGGGGAGCTATGGCTACACCTTC. Its protein is CASSSGQGSYGYTF.

This clone is a singleton in its sample. The V and J genes are TRBV5-1 and TRBJ2-1; D may be TRBD1 (6 bases). The CDR3 loop spans 15 amino acids. The V end was cut by 5 bases, the J end by 2 bases, with 14 bases between. CDR1 is SGHRS, CDR2 YFSETQ, per germline. Here the CDR3 DNA reads TGCGCCAGCAGTCACAAGGACAGTCCCTACAATGAGCAGTTCTTC. This encodes CASSHKDSPYNEQFF.

This clone was detected only once. This rearrangement joins TRBV7-2 to TRBJ2-7; TRBD2 agrees at 10 bases. The CDR3 runs to 16 residues. Germline loops: CDR1 SGHTA, CDR2 FQGNSA. With 3 bases clipped from V and 1 base from J, the junction kept 6 bases outside the gene matches. The CDR3 is CASSFFLAGESYEQYF. The CDR3 region has the DNA TGTGCCAGCAGCTTCTTCCTAGCGGGGGAGTCCTACGAGCAGTACTTC.

The chain combines TRBV5-1 with TRBJ1-1; no reliable D call. The CDR3 runs 15 residues. V lost 0 bases to trimming and J lost 1 base, with 10 bases between them. Germline CDR1 is SGHRS and CDR2 is YFSETQ. CDR3 sequence: CASSLANLGNTEAFF. DNA for the CDR3: TGCGCCAGCAGCTTGGCCAATCTAGGGAACACTGAAGCTTTCTTT.

The rearrangement uses TRBV5-4 and TRBJ2-2, with D unresolved. The germline V and J ends were trimmed by 1 base and 0 bases, with 7 bases remaining between them. This CDR3 is built from 15 residues. Germline V gives CDR1 SGHNT, CDR2 YYREEE (reference sequence). The CDR3 protein is CASSLNTANTGELFF. The CDR3 nucleotides are TGTGCCAGCAGCTTGAACACCGCGAACACCGGGGAGCTGTTTTTT.

The chain uses TRBV9 and TRBJ1-6, with D perhaps TRBD1 (5 bases). CDR1 is SGDLS, CDR2 YYNGEE, per germline. This CDR3 spans 14 amino acids. Trimming removed 0 bases from V and 8 bases from J, with 9 bases in between. The CDR3 DNA follows: TGTGCCAGCAGCGTAGTAGGGGATGATTCACCCCTCCACTTT. This codes for CASSVVGDDSPLHF. Full variable domain (remainder filled in from reference TRBV9 and TRBJ1-6): DSGVTQTPKHLITATGQRVTLRCSPRSGDLSVYWYQQSLDQGLQFLIQYYNGEERAKGNILERFSAQQFPDLHSELNLSSLELGDSALYFCASSVVGDDSPLHFGNGTRLTVT.

In this sample, this clone turned up a few times. This chain uses TRBV4-2 with TRBJ2-5; 10 bases map to TRBD2. The CDR3 has 16 amino acids. Trimming took 4 bases from V and 5 from J; bases not matched to a gene: 10. Per germline, CDR1 LGHNA and CDR2 YNFKEQ. Written as DNA, the CDR3 is TGTGCCAGCAGCCGGACTAGCGGAGGAGGTGGGGAGACCCAGTACTTC. Translated, it gives CASSRTSGGGGETQYF.

This clone was seen once. This chain uses TRBV7-2 with TRBJ1-1; the D gene is possibly TRBD1 (5 bases). Trimming took 4 bases from V and 4 from J, leaving 7 bases between them. Germline CDR1 SGHTA, CDR2 FQGNSA. This CDR3 contains 12 residues. The CDR3: CASSWGGTEAFF. CDR3 DNA sequence: TGTGCCAGCAGCTGGGGGGGCACTGAAGCTTTCTTT.

V is TRBV6-5 and J is TRBJ2-5, with 10 bases fitting TRBD1. Germline assignment: CDR1 MNHEY and CDR2 SVGAGI. The CDR3 is 13 residues long. V shed 6 bases and J 6 bases; nucleotides not matched to a gene: 4. CDR3 sequence reads: CASRRQGAKTQYF. The CDR3 DNA follows: TGTGCCAGCAGACGACAGGGGGCGAAGACCCAGTACTTC.

The chain carries TRBV10-3 and TRBJ2-7; 7 nucleotides line up with TRBD1. This CDR3 has 15 amino acids. Germline CDR1 and CDR2: ENHRY and SYGVKD. Germline trimming cut 6 bases from V and 0 bases from J; bases unmatched to any gene: 8. Here the CDR3 reads CAIRGQQGSSYEQYF. The CDR3 DNA is TGTGCCATCAGGGGACAACAGGGGAGCTCCTACGAGCAGTACTTC.